The text below deals with one T cell receptor beta chain. As yet, its antigen is unknown. With molecular barcodes, quantitative 5'-RACE was used to make the TCR beta libraries. MiXCR, applied by TCRdb to the 5' RACE reads, yields one record per CDR3 protein. Of about 390,000 distinct CDR3 sequences listed, around 20% are singletons. This sample was taken from a study of CD8 T cells in ankylosing spondylitis. Study outcomes and limitations: There was reportedly significant enrichment of clones that were disease-linked in matched ankylosing spondylitis synovial fluid. In synovial fluid and blood from reactive arthritis, some motif variants were previously reported. The study identified a TCR beta motif of about eight highly homologous variants that appeared characteristic of ankylosing spondylitis blood. A CD8+ phenotype characterized the disease-linked clones, which were relatively rare in peripheral blood.

CDR3 length: 13 residues. The germline V gene encodes CDR1 MNHGY and CDR2 SAAAGT. V was cut by 2 bases and J by 3 bases, with 7 bases left in between. The receptor's source is a male donor with ankylosing spondylitis. The chain uses TRBV6-8 and TRBJ1-1; D is perhaps TRBD1 (5 bases). The sequencing sample was made of blood, either unsorted or a sorted T cell fraction (not recorded which). The CDR3 is CASSYRGDTEAFF. The DNA for the CDR3 is TGTGCCAGCAGTTACCGGGGGGACACTGAAGCTTTCTTT.